The subject of this entry is one T cell receptor beta chain. Its antigen is currently unknown. This sample is drawn from a study of T cell responses to AZD1222 COVID-19 vaccine. The V gene lost 4 bases and the J gene lost 4 bases, with 10 bases spanning the gap. The germline gives CDR1 SGHDN, CDR2 FVKESK. The CDR3 sequence is 13 residues long. Study-wide results and limits: Repertoire sampling happened only post peak T cell response. Spike-specific TCR breadth rose after two AZD1222 doses, and depth rose as well. Seropositive status at baseline applied to only 6 or 7 AZD1222 recipients.

Timing groups of about 4 and about 12 weeks for second doses were pooled. Clones were sequenced by immunoSEQ multiplex PCR, and TCRdb holds only the in-frame ones, with some missing. The sample has some 180,000 clones, approximately 94% seen once; the top ten hold around 1.6%. Specimen: peripheral blood, collected 28 days after the second AZD1222 dose. The sequence was collected from an adult who received the AZD1222 COVID-19 vaccine. The chain uses TRBV14 and TRBJ1-2; D is uncertain. The CDR3, as DNA: TGTGCCAGCAGCCCCCGGTTGGGCTATGGCTACACCTTC. It specifies CASSPRLGYGYTF.